This T cell receptor beta chain emerged from a study of response to subunit inactivated influenza vaccine. This clonotype was counted a few times. TCRdb reprocessed the RT-PCR reads via MiXCR and lists one record per CDR3 protein. The data show 600,000 to 850,000 distinct CDR3 sequences, with approximately 15% seen just once and about 7.6% held by the top ten. From germline, CDR1 is MNHEY and CDR2 SVGEGT. This CDR3 is built from 16 residues. Losses at the gene ends were 2 bases for V and 3 bases for J; bases not matched to a gene: 8. The chain employs TRBV6-2 or TRBV6-3 and TRBJ2-5; 8 positions match TRBD1. The TCR originated in a man in his fifties or sixties who received an inactivated influenza vaccine. Sequencing used PBMCs from blood, obtained about 14 days before vaccination. The CDR3 DNA follows: TGTGCCAGCAGTTACAAACCAGGGGGCCTTGAAGAGACCCAGTACTTC. As protein: CASSYKPGGLEETQYF.